The 29 T cell receptor beta chains presented below share a single source sample, sequenced in a study of cytomegalovirus exposure and HLA in healthy donors (dated by TCRdb to the late 2010s). Library prep was done by the immunoSEQ multiplex PCR assay. A mixture of 60 forward primers for TCR Vbeta segments and 13 reverse primers for TCR Jbeta segments was used in the multiplex PCR. Drawn from immuneACCESS, this table holds only the in-frame rearrangements with V and J called that TCRdb kept. Clones are partly lost; checked studies trace under half to an unresolved V gene and leave the rest unexplained. The sample includes over 150,000 clones, with over 70% observed a single time. The ten largest clones represent about 7% of the sample. What was sequenced was PBMCs. These receptors originate from a young man in good health and CMV-seropositive.

The rearrangement links TRBV10-3 to TRBJ2-7; 14 bases fit TRBD2. Per the germline V gene, CDR1 is ENHRY and CDR2 is SYGVKD. The V gene end was trimmed by 0 bases and the J gene end by 1 base; junction bases not matched to a gene: 5. The CDR3 is made up of 18 amino acids. The CDR3 here is CAISESPGLAGVSYEQYF. In nucleotides, the CDR3 is TGTGCCATCAGTGAGTCGCCGGGACTAGCGGGGGTATCCTACGAGCAGTACTTC.

This clone was picked up a small number of times. J is TRBJ2-5 and V is TRBV30; TRBD1 is a possible D gene (6 bases). CDR1 and CDR2 (germline): GTSNPN, SVGIG (reference sequence). V lost 4 bases, J lost 1 base, and 13 bases lay in between. The CDR3 has 14 amino acids. Written as DNA, the CDR3 is TGTGCCTGGAACTCACAGGGTATCCAAGAGACCCAGTACTTC. Protein: CAWNSQGIQETQYF. Full variable domain (missing parts from reference TRBV30 and TRBJ2-5): SQTIHQWPATLVQPVGSPLSLECTVEGTSNPNLYWYRQAAGRGLQLLFYSVGIGQISSEVPQNLSASRPQDRQFILSSKKLLLSDSGFYLCAWNSQGIQETQYFGPGTRLLVL.

The rearrangement links TRBV30 to TRBJ2-1, with 10 nucleotides matching TRBD1. Germline lookup yields CDR1 GTSNPN and CDR2 SVGIG (reference sequence). The CDR3 totals 14 residues. Unmatched junction bases numbered 8, after V lost 3 bases and J lost 9 bases. The CDR3 DNA follows: TGTGCCTGGAGGGGGGGGACAGGGGTCGGTGAGCAGTTCTTC. This translates into CAWRGGTGVGEQFF.

The V and J genes are TRBV27 and TRBJ2-1, with 9 bases identical to TRBD2. This CDR3 comprises 15 residues. The ends lost 5 bases at V and 4 bases at J; junction bases unmatched: 6. CDR1 is MNHEY and CDR2 is SMNVEV in the germline V gene (reference sequence). CDR3 coding DNA: TGTGCCAGCAGTCTAAACGGACTAGCGTACAATGAGCAGTTCTTC. The encoded protein is CASSLNGLAYNEQFF.

V usage is TRBV5-1 and J usage is TRBJ2-3; 9 bases line up with TRBD1. The J segment lost 4 bases and the V segment lost 1 base, leaving 7 bases of the junction unmatched. The germline V gene has CDR1 SGHRS and CDR2 YFSETQ. The CDR3 is 16 residues long. The CDR3, as DNA: TGCGCCAGCAGCTTGATTACGACAGGGGGATCAGATACGCAGTATTTT. Protein sequence: CASSLITTGGSDTQYF.

The J gene is TRBJ1-2, the V gene TRBV30, with TRBD1 matching over 7 bases. The CDR3 is made up of 16 amino acids. CDR1 is GTSNPN, CDR2 SVGIG, per germline (reference sequence). V lost 4 bases and J lost 6; bases outside the gene matches: 17. CDR3 sequence reads: CAWTKTGLYSSHGYTF. CDR3 coding DNA: TGTGCCTGGACCAAGACAGGGTTGTACTCTAGCCATGGCTACACCTTC.

This clone was recorded once. CDR3 loop: CASSFSGGYNEQFF. Here the CDR3 DNA reads TGTGCCAGCAGCTTTAGCGGGGGGTACAATGAGCAGTTCTTC. The rearrangement links TRBV11-2 to TRBJ2-1; TRBD2 matches 10 bases. This CDR3 spans 14 amino acids. The J segment lost 4 bases and the V segment lost 3 bases, leaving 0 bases of the junction unmatched. CDR1 and CDR2 (germline): SGHAT, FQNNGV.

CDR3 bases: TGCGCCAGCAGCCAAGGGCAGATGAACACTGAAGCTTTCTTT. Protein: CASSQGQMNTEAFF. The chain links TRBV4-1 to TRBJ1-1; D is unclear. The CDR3 loop spans 14 amino acids. Looked up from germline, CDR1 is MGHRA and CDR2 is YSYEKL. Deletions cut 1 base from V and 0 bases from J, with 6 bases between.

This rearrangement joins TRBV9 to TRBJ2-3; 15 nucleotides agree with TRBD2. CDR1 SGDLS and CDR2 YYNGEE come from the germline V gene. The CDR3 is 17 amino acids. With V trimmed by 4 bases and J by 3 bases, 6 bases remained unmatched. In DNA, the CDR3 is TGTGCCAGCAGCCCGGGACTAGCGGGGGGAAGGACAGATACGCAGTATTTT. Its translation: CASSPGLAGGRTDTQYF.

The V and J genes are TRBV27 and TRBJ1-1; tentative D call: TRBD1 (5 bases). V shed 4 bases and J shed 0 bases, with 9 bases lying between them. Germline V CDR1 and CDR2: MNHEY, SMNVEV (reference sequence). The CDR3 totals 14 residues. CDR3 nucleotides: TGTGCCAGCAGTTCGGGACTGATGAACACTGAAGCTTTCTTT. Amino acid sequence: CASSSGLMNTEAFF.

The chain joins TRBV30 to TRBJ1-4, with 7 bases matching TRBD1. The trim removed 6 bases at V and 8 bases at J, leaving 9 bases unmatched. The CDR3 loop spans 13 amino acids. The germline V gene has CDR1 GTSNPN and CDR2 SVGIG (reference sequence). The CDR3 is CACLTGLGEKLFF. The CDR3 DNA is TGTGCCTGCCTGACAGGGTTAGGAGAAAAACTGTTTTTT.

This sequence joins TRBV28 and TRBJ2-7; 10 bases are a match to TRBD1. The CDR3 is 14 amino acids. Germline V gene sequence: CDR1 MDHEN, CDR2 SYDVKM. J gave up 3 bases and V 6 bases, and 5 bases lay outside the gene matches. The CDR3 sequence: CASSGTGVFYEQYF. CDR3 nucleotides: TGTGCCAGCAGCGGGACAGGGGTTTTCTACGAGCAGTACTTC.

This clone was counted once. The rearrangement links TRBV9 to TRBJ2-3; no reliable D call. Germline V gene lookup returns CDR1 SGDLS and CDR2 YYNGEE. This CDR3 region has 15 residues. Trimming shortened V by 4 bases and J by 4 bases, and 16 bases separated the two germline ends. CDR3 sequence reads: CASSPVGLAADTQYF. The CDR3 DNA follows: TGTGCCAGCAGCCCCGTGGGTCTTGCGGCAGATACGCAGTATTTT.

The chain couples TRBV2 to TRBJ1-3; D not resolved. CDR3 size: 11 residues. The V end lost 8 bases, the J end lost 3 bases, and 5 bases lay between the germline ends. Germline-derived CDR1 and CDR2 are SNHLY and FYNNEI. In nucleotides, the CDR3 is TGTGCCAGCGGGCTTGGAAACACCATATATTTT. It yields the protein CASGLGNTIYF.

This clone has a single count. The chain couples TRBV27 to TRBJ1-2, with D uncertain. The CDR3 has 13 residues. Trimming left V 5 bases short and J 10 bases short, with 17 bases between. Germline assignment: CDR1 MNHEY and CDR2 SMNVEV (reference sequence). The CDR3 reads CASSPIGAMDYTF. CDR3 nucleotide sequence: TGTGCCAGCAGTCCAATCGGAGCCATGGACTACACCTTC.

This clone has just one count. The rearrangement uses TRBV7-2 and TRBJ1-2, with D perhaps TRBD1 (5 bases). The V gene's germline CDR1 is SGHTA and CDR2 FQGNSA. CDR3 size: 16 residues. V lost 5 bases and J 2 bases, leaving 18 bases between the germline ends. DNA of the CDR3: TGTGCCAGCAGCCCCCGAAGGGTCCGGGGGAACTATGGCTACACCTTC. Translation: CASSPRRVRGNYGYTF.

V gene TRBV4-1 combines with J gene TRBJ2-2, with D possibly matching TRBD2 (5 bases). Germline CDR1 MGHRA, CDR2 YSYEKL. The CDR3 is made up of 16 amino acids. Trimming left V 3 bases short and J 2 bases short, with 13 bases between. The CDR3 sequence is CASSHFWGDNTGELFF. CDR3 DNA: TGCGCCAGCAGCCATTTTTGGGGAGACAACACCGGGGAGCTGTTTTTT.

The gene calls are TRBV11-2 and TRBJ1-5; D remains unclear. In germline, CDR1 is SGHAT, CDR2 FQNNGV. This CDR3 has 14 residues. V lost 5 bases, J lost 0 bases, and 8 bases lay in between. The CDR3 nucleotides read TGTGCCAGCAGCGCGACACTTAGCAATCAGCCCCAGCATTTT. It encodes CASSATLSNQPQHF. The full variable domain, its missing parts supplied by reference TRBV11-2 and TRBJ1-5, is EAGVAQSPRYKIIEKRQSVAFWCNPISGHATLYWYQQILGQGPKLLIQFQNNGVVDDSQLPKDRFSAERLKGVDSTLKIQPAKLEDSAVYLCASSATLSNQPQHFGDGTRLSIL.

The J gene is TRBJ2-5, the V gene TRBV7-2; 9 bases are a match to TRBD1. The germline gives CDR1 SGHTA, CDR2 FQGNSA. The trim removed 1 base at V and 1 base at J, leaving 7 bases unmatched. CDR3 length: 17 residues. CDR3 DNA: TGTGCCAGCAGCTTAGAGGGACAGGGCCTACTCCAAGAGACCCAGTACTTC. Its protein product is CASSLEGQGLLQETQYF.

V is TRBV13 and J is TRBJ2-3; the match to TRBD2 covers 11 bases. V trimming: 0 bases; J trimming: 2 bases; junction bases outside the gene matches: 4. CDR3 length: 17 amino acids. Looked up from germline, CDR1 is PRHDT and CDR2 is FYEKMQ (reference sequence). The CDR3 loop reads CASSLGTSGTLTDTQYF. CDR3 coding DNA: TGTGCCAGCAGCTTAGGGACTAGCGGGACACTCACAGATACGCAGTATTTT.

The chain joins TRBV5-6 to TRBJ2-1; the match to TRBD1 covers 8 bases. Germline-derived CDR1 and CDR2 are SGHDT and YYEEEE. Trimming at V came to 2 bases and at J to 6 bases, leaving 10 bases not matched to a gene. The CDR3 is 16 residues long. The CDR3 nucleotides are TGTGCCAGCAGCTTAATAACCGGGACAGGATTCAATGAGCAGTTCTTC. It is translated as CASSLITGTGFNEQFF.

The rearrangement links TRBV5-1 to TRBJ2-1, with 16 bases matching TRBD2. CDR1 is SGHRS, CDR2 YFSETQ, per germline. The CDR3 has 21 amino acids. V shed 4 bases, J shed 0 bases, and the junction held 13 bases outside the gene matches. CDR3 coding DNA: TGCGCCAGCAGCAGCCGGTCGGGACTAGCGGGAGGGACCTCCTCCTACAATGAGCAGTTCTTC. This sequence encodes CASSSRSGLAGGTSSYNEQFF.

The V gene is TRBV28, the J gene TRBJ2-5; 8 bases are a match to TRBD1. Trimming cost V 3 bases and J 5 bases; bases outside gene matches: 5. Germline CDR1 and CDR2: MDHEN and SYDVKM. The CDR3 contains 14 residues. CDR3 region: CASSFGQGRETQYF. CDR3 DNA: TGTGCCAGCAGTTTTGGACAGGGCCGGGAGACCCAGTACTTC.

The J gene is TRBJ1-2, the V gene TRBV19; D gene uncertain. V was shortened by 3 bases and J by 4 bases, with 12 bases between the two germline ends. The CDR3 sequence is 14 residues long. The germline V gene encodes CDR1 LNHDA and CDR2 SQIVND (reference sequence). DNA for the CDR3: TGTGCCAGTAGTATTTTTGGCAGTATCTATGGCTACACCTTC. Residues: CASSIFGSIYGYTF.

CDR3 bases: TGCGCCAGCAGCGGCCGGGGGATCCTCTACAATGAGCAGTTCTTC. Its translation: CASSGRGILYNEQFF. The chain couples TRBV5-1 to TRBJ2-1; the D gene is possibly TRBD2 (6 bases). Per the germline V gene, CDR1 is SGHRS and CDR2 is YFSETQ. The CDR3 loop spans 15 amino acids. Trimming shortened V by 4 bases and J by 3 bases, and 14 bases separated the two germline ends.

This sequence joins TRBV2 and TRBJ2-5, with TRBD1 as a possible D gene (6 bases). V lost 7 bases and J lost 2, with 14 bases in between. The CDR3 is made up of 14 amino acids. Germline CDR1 SNHLY, CDR2 FYNNEI. CDR3 sequence reads: CASNQKGDQETQYF. The CDR3 nucleotides are TGTGCCAGCAACCAGAAGGGGGATCAAGAGACCCAGTACTTC. Based on the CDR3 plus reference TRBV2 and TRBJ2-5, the full variable domain is EPEVTQTPSHQVTQMGQEVILRCVPISNHLYFYWYRQILGQKVEFLVSFYNNEISEKSEIFDDQFSVERPDGSNFTLKIRSTKLEDSAMYFCASNQKGDQETQYFGPGTRLLVL.

CDR3: CASSEGFPETDTIYF. CDR3 bases: TGTGCCAGCAGTGAAGGATTTCCTGAAACGGACACCATATATTTT. The gene calls are TRBV2 and TRBJ1-3; D not certain. In germline, CDR1 is SNHLY, CDR2 FYNNEI. The CDR3 contains 15 residues. V lost 1 base, J lost 8 bases, and 15 bases lay in between.

The chain carries TRBV5-1 and TRBJ1-2, with TRBD1 matching 11 bases. Per germline, CDR1 SGHRS and CDR2 YFSETQ. This CDR3 spans 16 amino acids. V dropped 2 bases and J dropped 4; count of bases not matched to a gene: 7. In DNA, the CDR3 is TGCGCCAGCAGCTTATCCGGACAGGGGGCATTCTATGGCTACACCTTC. Its translation is CASSLSGQGAFYGYTF.

This chain uses TRBV19 with TRBJ2-6; TRBD1 matches 7 bases. V lost 5 bases, J lost 1 base, and 11 bases stayed unmatched. The CDR3 is made up of 18 amino acids. Germline-derived CDR1 and CDR2 are LNHDA and SQIVND (reference sequence). The CDR3 nucleotides read TGTGCCAGTAGTGCGACAGGGCCGTTAATTTCTGGGGCCAACGTCCTGACTTTC. This codes for CASSATGPLISGANVLTF.